This T cell receptor beta chain was profiled in a study of T cells in Graves' hyperthyroidism and ophthalmopathy. Diagnosis relied on clinical symptoms, serum thyroxine and TRAb, thyroid ultrasound and orbital computed tomography. The blood specimen was taken at initial hyperthyroidism diagnosis, before any ophthalmopathy symptoms. This CDR3 contains 15 residues. Trimming took 7 bases from V and 0 from J; bases not matched to a gene: 5. The germline V gene has CDR1 MNHNS and CDR2 SASEGT. Researchers took RNA transcripts and amplified the TCR beta CDR3 regions from them. The HTBI set primed first-round TCR CDR3 RT-PCR. TCRdb called the multiplex PCR reads again in MiXCR, with one record for every CDR3 protein. Among about 720,000 distinct CDR3 sequences listed, 18% were seen once. This clonotype was observed a few times. Its antigen remains unknown. The study, taken as a whole, reports: Most thyroid clonotypes that were expanded above 0.001 also turned up in blood.

The chain joins TRBV6-1 to TRBJ1-2; 10 bases agree with TRBD1. The TCR comes from a woman aged 45-65 years with Graves' hyperthyroidism that later progressed to Graves' ophthalmopathy. Sequencing input: blood. The CDR3 reads CASKTDRGPNYGYTF. DNA for the CDR3: TGTGCCAGCAAAACCGACAGGGGGCCTAACTATGGCTACACCTTC.